This passage covers 26 T cell receptor beta chains from one sample sequenced in a study of long-term antiretroviral therapy in people with HIV (dated by TCRdb to between 2021 and 2024). The immunoSEQ hsTCRB v3.0 assay was used at survey level resolution to sequence the TRB variable region. The table was pulled from immuneACCESS by TCRdb, which kept in-frame rearrangements only. Such tables lose some clones; where checked, under half of the loss comes from unresolved V genes, and the rest has no known cause. Present in this sample are some 40,000 clones, about 95% of which were seen just once. Of the sample, 2% to 2.5% is held by the ten largest clones. The sequenced sample was unsorted PBMCs, obtained roughly 9.4 years after starting antiretroviral therapy. The source of these receptors is a man aged 25-40 years with HIV.

This clone has a single count. The gene calls are TRBV28 and TRBJ1-5; TRBD1 might be the D (5 bases). The germline V and J ends were trimmed by 8 bases and 5 bases, with 16 bases remaining between them. The CDR3 contains 14 residues. CDR1 is MDHEN, CDR2 SYDVKM, per germline. CDR3 nucleotide sequence: TGTGCCAGCGGGATCGGGGGAGCAGATCAGCCCCAGCATTTT. Protein product: CASGIGGADQPQHF. The variable domain in full, completed from reference TRBV28 and TRBJ1-5, reads DVKVTQSSRYLVKRTGEKVFLECVQDMDHENMFWYRQDPGLGLRLIYFSYDVKMKEKGDIPEGYSVSREKKERFSLILESASTNQTSMYLCASGIGGADQPQHFGDGTRLSIL.

The rearrangement joins TRBV28 to TRBJ1-5, with no clear D. Germline V gives CDR1 MDHEN, CDR2 SYDVKM. Trimming shortened V by 6 bases and J by 6 bases, and 9 bases separated the two germline ends. The CDR3 loop spans 12 amino acids. CDR3 residues: CASSPGVQPQHF. In DNA form, the CDR3 reads TGTGCCAGCAGCCCGGGAGTTCAGCCCCAGCATTTT.

This chain links TRBV15 with TRBJ2-3, with unresolved D. Trimming removed 5 bases at V and 1 base at J, with 7 bases between. Germline lookup yields CDR1 LNHNV and CDR2 YYDKDF (reference sequence). There are 13 residues in the CDR3. The CDR3 protein is CATSEMGTDTQYF. The CDR3 DNA sequence: TGTGCCACCAGCGAGATGGGCACAGATACGCAGTATTTT.

The rearrangement links TRBV6-4 to TRBJ2-6, with a possible D match to TRBD1 (5 bases). This CDR3 is built from 16 residues. V was pared by 3 bases and J by 0 bases, with 9 bases between. CDR1 MRHNA and CDR2 SNTAGT come from the germline V gene. CDR3 coding DNA: TGTGCCAGCAGTGAAGTAGGGGCCTCTGGGGCCAACGTCCTGACTTTC. It encodes CASSEVGASGANVLTF.

The V gene is TRBV5-1, the J gene TRBJ2-7; TRBD2 might be the D (6 bases). This CDR3 has 14 residues. Germline-derived CDR1 and CDR2 are SGHRS and YFSETQ. V dropped 0 bases and J dropped 3 bases, with 10 bases sitting between them. The CDR3 is CASSLDGGVYEQYV. The CDR3 DNA reads as TGCGCCAGCAGCTTGGATGGCGGGGTCTACGAGCAGTACGTC.

The genes are TRBV7-9 and TRBJ1-4; D is unclear. Trimming took off 2 bases at V and 6 bases at J, with 16 bases between the two ends. The CDR3 runs 16 residues. The germline V gene encodes CDR1 SEHNR and CDR2 FQNEAQ (reference sequence). The CDR3 sequence is CASSLRSNWLYEKLFF. CDR3 nucleotide sequence: TGTGCCAGCAGCTTAAGGTCGAATTGGTTGTATGAAAAACTGTTTTTT.

The rearrangement uses TRBV6-1 and TRBJ1-3; D is undetermined. This CDR3 has 14 amino acids. Germline V lookup: CDR1 MNHNS, CDR2 SASEGT. V lost 2 bases to trimming and J lost 0 bases, with 5 bases between them. The CDR3: CASSELGSGNTIYF. The CDR3 nucleotides read TGTGCCAGCAGTGAACTGGGCTCTGGAAACACCATATATTTT.

The chain recombines TRBV2 with TRBJ2-3, with D uncertain. CDR1 and CDR2 from the germline V gene are SNHLY and FYNNEI. CDR3 size: 11 residues. Trimming cost V 4 bases and J 4 bases, with 3 bases left between them. The CDR3 loop reads CASSVSDTQYF. For the CDR3, the DNA is TGTGCCAGCAGTGTCTCAGATACGCAGTATTTT.

V is TRBV6-6 and J is TRBJ2-1, with D uncertain. Trimming took 0 bases from V and 4 from J, leaving 4 bases between them. CDR3 length: 13 amino acids. Germline CDR1 is MNHNY and CDR2 is SVGAGI (reference sequence). The CDR3 spells CASSYSAYNEQFF. CDR3 bases: TGTGCCAGCAGTTACTCGGCATACAATGAGCAGTTCTTC.

This clone was detected once. The V gene is TRBV7-6, the J gene TRBJ2-2, with D maybe TRBD1 (5 bases). The germline gives CDR1 SGHVS, CDR2 FNYEAQ. The CDR3 covers 15 residues. V lost 4 bases and J lost 5, with 14 bases in between. The CDR3 is CASSYRQRTTGELFF. In DNA, the CDR3 is TGTGCCAGCAGCTATCGACAGAGAACGACCGGGGAGCTGTTTTTT.

V usage is TRBV7-2 and J usage is TRBJ2-3; no clear D gene. The CDR3 consists of 13 residues. V lost 5 bases, J lost 3 bases, and 9 bases lay in between. Germline assignment: CDR1 SGHTA and CDR2 FQGNSA. The CDR3 region has the DNA TGTGCCAGCAGCCATGGGGTGACAGATACGCAGTATTTT. This translates into CASSHGVTDTQYF.

V is TRBV28 and J is TRBJ2-7; D is uncertain. V lost 3 bases, J lost 7 bases, and 16 bases lay in between. The germline CDR1 and CDR2 sequences are MDHEN and SYDVKM. The CDR3 covers 14 residues. The CDR3 DNA follows: TGTGCCAGCAGTTTTGCTTTAGTCGATTGGGAGCAGTACTTC. This codes for CASSFALVDWEQYF.

CDR3 region: CASSLETPALSYEQYF. DNA of the CDR3: TGCGCCAGCAGCTTGGAGACACCCGCGCTCTCCTACGAGCAGTACTTC. The chain couples TRBV5-1 to TRBJ2-7; D remains ambiguous. The CDR3 runs to 16 residues. Germline V gives CDR1 SGHRS, CDR2 YFSETQ. The germline V and J ends were trimmed by 0 bases and 0 bases, with 13 bases remaining between them.

The chain links TRBV5-1 to TRBJ2-5; D unclear. The ends were cut back, 2 bases at V and 0 bases at J, with 17 bases in the middle. Germline CDR1 is SGHRS and CDR2 is YFSETQ. The CDR3 contains 17 residues. Written as DNA, the CDR3 is TGCGCCAGCAGCTTCGGACCATCCGGTGGGTACCAAGAGACCCAGTACTTC. This sequence encodes CASSFGPSGGYQETQYF.

This chain joins TRBV2 and TRBJ2-2, with a tentative D call TRBD2 (6 bases). Germline values: CDR1 SNHLY, CDR2 FYNNEI. V was shortened by 6 bases and J by 0 bases, with 8 bases between the two germline ends. The CDR3 totals 14 residues. The CDR3 bases are TGTGCCAGCAGGGACTACGCGAACACCGGGGAGCTGTTTTTT. Its translation: CASRDYANTGELFF.

The chain employs TRBV4-1 and TRBJ1-6; D possibly corresponds to TRBD1 (5 bases). Germline assignment: CDR1 MGHRA and CDR2 YSYEKL. V lost 3 bases and J lost 2, with 11 bases in between. This CDR3 is built from 16 residues. CDR3 nucleotides: TGCGCCAGCAGCCACGACAGAGATACCTATAATTCACCCCTCCACTTT. The encoded protein is CASSHDRDTYNSPLHF.

This clone was recorded only once. This chain links TRBV27 with TRBJ1-4; TRBD1 matches 10 bases. Germline lookup yields CDR1 MNHEY and CDR2 SMNVEV (reference sequence). Germline trimming cut 3 bases from V and 3 bases from J; bases unmatched to any gene: 7. The CDR3 totals 17 residues. Written as DNA, the CDR3 is TGTGCCAGCAGTTTGCGGGACAGGGGATCGGCTAATGAAAAACTGTTTTTT. It is translated as CASSLRDRGSANEKLFF.

The gene calls are TRBV28 and TRBJ2-7; D remains ambiguous. CDR1 is MDHEN, CDR2 SYDVKM, per germline. Trimming removed 4 bases from V and 0 bases from J, with 4 bases in between. The CDR3 has 12 residues. As DNA, the CDR3 is TGTGCCAGCAGTTATGGCTCCTACGAGCAGTACTTC. Translating it yields CASSYGSYEQYF.

This rearrangement joins TRBV18 to TRBJ1-6; D call uncertain. Germline V lookup: CDR1 KGHSH, CDR2 LQKENI. This CDR3 has 14 amino acids. V was cut by 3 bases and J by 9 bases, with 12 bases left in between. The CDR3 region is CASSPENEGSPLHF. CDR3 nucleotides: TGTGCCAGCTCACCCGAGAACGAGGGTTCACCCCTCCACTTT. The variable domain in full, with the rest retrieved from reference TRBV18 and TRBJ1-6, is NAGVMQNPRHLVRRRGQEARLRCSPMKGHSHVYWYRQLPEEGLKFMVYLQKENIIDESGMPKERFSAEFPKEGPSILRIQQVVRGDSAAYFCASSPENEGSPLHFGNGTRLTVT.

This chain links TRBV11-2 with TRBJ1-2, with 9 bases fitting TRBD1. V was clipped by 0 bases and J by 5 bases; unmatched bases: 7. In germline, CDR1 is SGHAT, CDR2 FQNNGV. This CDR3 region has 16 residues. CDR3 amino acids: CASSLEGGQGNYGYTF. CDR3 bases: TGTGCCAGCAGCTTAGAAGGGGGACAGGGTAATTATGGCTACACCTTC. Filled out from reference TRBV11-2 and TRBJ1-2, the complete variable domain reads EAGVAQSPRYKIIEKRQSVAFWCNPISGHATLYWYQQILGQGPKLLIQFQNNGVVDDSQLPKDRFSAERLKGVDSTLKIQPAKLEDSAVYLCASSLEGGQGNYGYTFGSGTRLTVV.

V and J are TRBV6-6 and TRBJ1-1; 7 positions agree with TRBD1. Trimming removed 2 bases from V and 4 bases from J; junction bases left unmatched: 7. Germline CDR1 is MNHNY and CDR2 is SVGAGI (reference sequence). This CDR3 has 15 residues. CDR3 region: CASSYRQGRFTEAFF. DNA of the CDR3: TGTGCCAGCAGTTACCGACAGGGCAGATTCACTGAAGCTTTCTTT.

This chain joins TRBV9 and TRBJ1-1; D gene ambiguous. CDR3 length: 14 residues. Trimming cost V 0 bases and J 6 bases, with 12 bases left between them. Per germline, CDR1 SGDLS and CDR2 YYNGEE. The DNA of the CDR3 is TGTGCCAGCAGCGTAGTGGGCAGCAGCGCTGAAGCTTTCTTT. Amino acid sequence: CASSVVGSSAEAFF.

The CDR3 region has the DNA TGCGCCAGCAGCCAAGACAAAGGGACAGGGGTCTTCGAGCAGTACTTC. Its protein is CASSQDKGTGVFEQYF. The chain recombines TRBV4-1 with TRBJ2-7, with 10 bases lining up with TRBD1. This CDR3 comprises 16 residues. The germline V gene has CDR1 MGHRA and CDR2 YSYEKL. The J segment lost 6 bases and the V segment lost 0 bases, leaving 8 bases of the junction unmatched.

This chain uses TRBV7-9 with TRBJ2-3; TRBD2 matches at 15 bases. The germline V gene encodes CDR1 SEHNR and CDR2 FQNEAQ (reference sequence). This CDR3 region has 17 residues. Trimming removed 7 bases from V and 3 bases from J; junction bases left unmatched: 8. DNA of the CDR3: TGTGCCAGCATGTGGACTAGCGGGGGGGCTAGGACAGATACGCAGTATTTT. Its translation: CASMWTSGGARTDTQYF.

This chain links TRBV11-3 with TRBJ1-2, with D hard to call. The ends were cut back, 2 bases at V and 4 bases at J, with 14 bases in the middle. The CDR3 spans 15 residues. The germline V gene has CDR1 SGHNT and CDR2 YENEEA. Here the CDR3 DNA reads TGTGCCAGCAGCTTACGAGGACCGGGTCCCTATGGCTACACCTTC. Residues: CASSLRGPGPYGYTF.

V usage is TRBV28 and J usage is TRBJ2-7; D perhaps matches TRBD1 (5 bases). CDR1 and CDR2 (germline): MDHEN, SYDVKM. The CDR3 loop spans 15 amino acids. Trimming removed 5 bases from V and 3 bases from J, with 17 bases in between. The CDR3 loop is CASSRTPKSHYEQYV. The CDR3 DNA is TGTGCCAGCAGTAGGACACCAAAGTCCCACTACGAGCAGTACGTC.